This note documents a single T cell receptor beta chain sequence. The antigen remains unidentified. Every patient was affected by relapse after autologous stem cell transplantation, while exposure to brentuximab vedotin was not uniform. The table came from immunoSEQ multiplex PCR; TCRdb's copy has only in-frame clones and leaves some out. The table lists under 70,000 clones, roughly two thirds of them singletons. The sample belongs to a study of PD-1 blockade in classical Hodgkin lymphoma. Whole-study results and caveats: Newly diagnosed patients had diversity similar to the baseline diversity of complete responders. Diminished baseline TCR diversity has been reported in newly diagnosed patients relative to healthy donors.

J gave up 7 bases and V 2 bases, and 2 bases lay outside the gene matches. This CDR3 is 14 amino acids long. Germline V gives CDR1 MDHEN, CDR2 SYDVKM. The V gene is TRBV28, the J gene TRBJ1-6, with 7 bases lining up with TRBD1. This clonotype was sampled from a human donor with classical Hodgkin lymphoma. Sequencing used peripheral blood mononuclear cells (PBMCs), obtained before the second cycle of nivolumab. The CDR3 spells CASSLAQGNSPLHF. The CDR3 DNA sequence: TGTGCCAGCAGTTTAGCACAGGGGAATTCACCCCTCCACTTT. The variable domain in full, completed from reference TRBV28 and TRBJ1-6, reads DVKVTQSSRYLVKRTGEKVFLECVQDMDHENMFWYRQDPGLGLRLIYFSYDVKMKEKGDIPEGYSVSREKKERFSLILESASTNQTSMYLCASSLAQGNSPLHFGNGTRLTVT.